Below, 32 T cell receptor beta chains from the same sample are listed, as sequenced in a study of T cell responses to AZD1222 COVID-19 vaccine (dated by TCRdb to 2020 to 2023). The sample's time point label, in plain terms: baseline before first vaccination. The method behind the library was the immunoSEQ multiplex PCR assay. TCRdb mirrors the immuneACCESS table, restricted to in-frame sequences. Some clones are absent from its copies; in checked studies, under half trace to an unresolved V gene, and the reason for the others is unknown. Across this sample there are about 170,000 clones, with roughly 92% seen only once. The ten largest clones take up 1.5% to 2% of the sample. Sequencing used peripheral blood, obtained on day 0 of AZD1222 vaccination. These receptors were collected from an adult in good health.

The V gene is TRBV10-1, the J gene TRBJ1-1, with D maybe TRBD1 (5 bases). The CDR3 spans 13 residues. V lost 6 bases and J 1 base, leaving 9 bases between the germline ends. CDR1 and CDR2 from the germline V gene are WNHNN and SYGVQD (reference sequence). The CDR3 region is CASRATGNTEAFF. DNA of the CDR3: TGCGCCAGCAGAGCCACAGGGAACACTGAAGCTTTCTTT.

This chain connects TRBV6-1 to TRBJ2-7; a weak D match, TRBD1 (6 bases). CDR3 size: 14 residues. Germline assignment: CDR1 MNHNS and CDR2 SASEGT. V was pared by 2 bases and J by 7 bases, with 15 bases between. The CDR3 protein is CASSEHQGLGEQYF. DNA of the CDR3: TGTGCCAGCAGTGAACACCAGGGGTTGGGGGAGCAGTACTTC.

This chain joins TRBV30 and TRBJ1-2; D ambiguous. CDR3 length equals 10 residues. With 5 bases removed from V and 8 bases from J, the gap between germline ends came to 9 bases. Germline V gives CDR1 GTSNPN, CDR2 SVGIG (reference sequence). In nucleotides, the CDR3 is TGTGCCTGGTATTCCGACGGCTACACCTTC. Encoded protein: CAWYSDGYTF.

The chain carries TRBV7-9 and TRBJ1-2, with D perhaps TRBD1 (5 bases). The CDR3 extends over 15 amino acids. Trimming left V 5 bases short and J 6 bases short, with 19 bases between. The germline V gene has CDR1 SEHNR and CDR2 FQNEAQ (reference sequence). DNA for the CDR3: TGTGCCAGCAGCCCAGCCGTCAGGGCGCCAAATGGCTACACCTTC. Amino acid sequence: CASSPAVRAPNGYTF.

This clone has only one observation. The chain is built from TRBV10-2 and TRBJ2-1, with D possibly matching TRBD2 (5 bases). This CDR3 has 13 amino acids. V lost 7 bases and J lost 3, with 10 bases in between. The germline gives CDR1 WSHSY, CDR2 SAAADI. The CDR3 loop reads CASTRTYYNEQFF. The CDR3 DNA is TGCGCCAGCACGCGGACTTACTACAATGAGCAGTTCTTC.

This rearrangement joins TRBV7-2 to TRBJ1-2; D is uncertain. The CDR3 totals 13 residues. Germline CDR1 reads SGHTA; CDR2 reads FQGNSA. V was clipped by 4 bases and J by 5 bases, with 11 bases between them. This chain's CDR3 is CASSSGIWYGYTF. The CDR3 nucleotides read TGTGCCAGCAGCTCGGGTATCTGGTATGGCTACACCTTC. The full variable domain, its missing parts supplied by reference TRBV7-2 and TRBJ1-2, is GAGVSQSPSNKVTEKGKDVELRCDPISGHTALYWYRQSLGQGLEFLIYFQGNSAPDKSGLPSDRFSAERTGGSVSTLTIQRTQQEDSAVYLCASSSGIWYGYTFGSGTRLTVV.

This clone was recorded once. CDR3 coding DNA: TGTGCCAGCGCCCGAGCCGGGACTGCTAACAATGAGCAGTTCTTC. Residues: CASARAGTANNEQFF. This chain links TRBV5-8 with TRBJ2-1, with D possibly TRBD2 on 6 matching bases. Germline V CDR1 and CDR2: SGHTS, YDEGEE. Between the trimmed V and J ends, which lost 7 bases and 5 bases, there was a span of 19 bases. The CDR3 contains 15 residues.

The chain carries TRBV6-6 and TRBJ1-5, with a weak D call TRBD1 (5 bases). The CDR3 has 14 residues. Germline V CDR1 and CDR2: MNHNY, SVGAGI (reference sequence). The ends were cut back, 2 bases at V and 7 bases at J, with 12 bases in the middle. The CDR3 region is CASSYTSGGQPQHF. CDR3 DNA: TGTGCCAGCAGTTACACATCTGGGGGGCAGCCCCAGCATTTT.

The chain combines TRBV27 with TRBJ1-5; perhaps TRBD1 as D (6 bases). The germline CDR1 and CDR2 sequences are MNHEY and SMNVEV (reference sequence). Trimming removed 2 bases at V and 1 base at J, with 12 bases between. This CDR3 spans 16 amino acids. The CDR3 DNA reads TGTGCCAGCAGTTTAATGGGGGGCGGGAGCAATCAGCCCCAGCATTTT. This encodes CASSLMGGGSNQPQHF.

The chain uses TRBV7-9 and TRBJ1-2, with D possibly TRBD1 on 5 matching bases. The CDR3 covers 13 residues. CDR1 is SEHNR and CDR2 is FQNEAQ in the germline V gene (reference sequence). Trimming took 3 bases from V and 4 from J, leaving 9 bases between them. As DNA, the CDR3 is TGTGCCAGCAGCTTGCAGGGACGCTATGGCTACACCTTC. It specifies CASSLQGRYGYTF.

CDR3 nucleotide sequence: TGTGCCAGCAGTTACGGAGGAAGCAGGCACACCGGGGAGCTGTTTTTT. This codes for CASSYGGSRHTGELFF. V gene TRBV6-5 combines with J gene TRBJ2-2; possibly TRBD2 for D (5 bases). The ends were cut back, 2 bases at V and 3 bases at J, with 13 bases in the middle. This CDR3 is built from 16 residues. Germline values: CDR1 MNHEY, CDR2 SVGAGI.

Written as DNA, the CDR3 is TGTGCCAGCAGCTCACGACTAGCGGGGGGAGAGCTGTTTTTT. This translates into CASSSRLAGGELFF. The chain joins TRBV21-1 to TRBJ2-2; the table's D call of TRBD2 was not tested on the DNA. TRBV21-1 is described as a pseudogene. The CDR3 totals 14 residues.

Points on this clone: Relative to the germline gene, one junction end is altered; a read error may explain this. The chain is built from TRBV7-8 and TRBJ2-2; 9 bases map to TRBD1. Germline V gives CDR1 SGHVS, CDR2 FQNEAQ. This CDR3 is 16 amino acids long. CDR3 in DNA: TGTGCCAGCAGCTTACGGGACAGGGTAGGGACCGGGAAGCTGTTTTTT. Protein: CASSLRDRVGTGKLFF. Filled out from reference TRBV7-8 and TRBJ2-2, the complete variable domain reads GAGVSQSPRYKVAKRGQDVALRCDPISGHVSLFWYQQALGQGPEFLTYFQNEAQLDKSGLPSDRFFAERPEGSVSTLKIQRTQQEDSAVYLCASSLRDRVGTGKLFFGEGSRLTVL.

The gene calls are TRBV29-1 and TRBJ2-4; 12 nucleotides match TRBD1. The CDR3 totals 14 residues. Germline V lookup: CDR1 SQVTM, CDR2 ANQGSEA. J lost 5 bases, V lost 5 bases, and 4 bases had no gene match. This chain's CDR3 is CSVRDRGQENIQYF. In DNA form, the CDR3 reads TGCAGCGTTAGGGACAGGGGGCAGGAAAACATTCAGTACTTC.

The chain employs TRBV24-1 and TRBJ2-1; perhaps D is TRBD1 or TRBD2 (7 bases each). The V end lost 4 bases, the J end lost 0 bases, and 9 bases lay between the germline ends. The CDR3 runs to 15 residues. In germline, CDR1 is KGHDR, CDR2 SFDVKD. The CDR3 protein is CATSDRGGSYNEQFF. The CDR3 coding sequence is TGTGCCACCAGTGACAGGGGGGGCTCCTACAATGAGCAGTTCTTC.

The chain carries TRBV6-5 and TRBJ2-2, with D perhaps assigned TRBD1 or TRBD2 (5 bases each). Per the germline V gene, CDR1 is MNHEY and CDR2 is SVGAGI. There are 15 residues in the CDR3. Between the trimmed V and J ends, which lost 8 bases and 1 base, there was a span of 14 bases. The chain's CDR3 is CASGRDLENTGELFF. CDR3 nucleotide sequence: TGTGCCAGCGGAAGGGACCTGGAGAACACCGGGGAGCTGTTTTTT.

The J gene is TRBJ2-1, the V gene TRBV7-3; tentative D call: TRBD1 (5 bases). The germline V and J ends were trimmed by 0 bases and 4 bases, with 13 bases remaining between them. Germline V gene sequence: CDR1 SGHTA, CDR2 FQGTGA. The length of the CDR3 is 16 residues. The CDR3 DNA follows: TGTGCCAGCAGCTTAACAGGGGCCCCCAGATACAATGAGCAGTTCTTC. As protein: CASSLTGAPRYNEQFF. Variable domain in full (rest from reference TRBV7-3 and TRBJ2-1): GAGVSQTPSNKVTEKGKYVELRCDPISGHTALYWYRQSLGQGPEFLIYFQGTGAADDSGLPNDRFFAVRPEGSVSTLKIQRTERGDSAVYLCASSLTGAPRYNEQFFGPGTRLTVL.

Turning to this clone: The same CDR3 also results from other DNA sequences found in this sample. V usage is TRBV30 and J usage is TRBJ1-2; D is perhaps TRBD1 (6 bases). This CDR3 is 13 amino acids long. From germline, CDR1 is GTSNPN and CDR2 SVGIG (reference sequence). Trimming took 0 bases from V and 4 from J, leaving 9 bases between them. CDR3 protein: CAWSVQGPYGYTF. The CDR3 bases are TGTGCCTGGAGTGTACAGGGTCCCTATGGCTACACCTTC. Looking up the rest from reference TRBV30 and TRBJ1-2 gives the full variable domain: SQTIHQWPATLVQPVGSPLSLECTVEGTSNPNLYWYRQAAGRGLQLLFYSVGIGQISSEVPQNLSASRPQDRQFILSSKKLLLSDSGFYLCAWSVQGPYGYTFGSGTRLTVV.

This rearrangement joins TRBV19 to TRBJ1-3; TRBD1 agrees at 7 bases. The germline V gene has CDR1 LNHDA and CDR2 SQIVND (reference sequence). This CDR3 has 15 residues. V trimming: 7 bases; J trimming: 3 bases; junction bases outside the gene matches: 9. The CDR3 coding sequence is TGTGCCAGTATGGGTAGACAGGGATATGGAAACACCATATATTTT. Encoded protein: CASMGRQGYGNTIYF.

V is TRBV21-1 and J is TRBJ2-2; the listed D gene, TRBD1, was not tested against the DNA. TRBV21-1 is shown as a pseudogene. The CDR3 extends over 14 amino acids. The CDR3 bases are TGTGCCGGGGAAGCGGACAGGGGGACCGGGGAGCTGTTTTTT. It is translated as CAGEADRGTGELFF.

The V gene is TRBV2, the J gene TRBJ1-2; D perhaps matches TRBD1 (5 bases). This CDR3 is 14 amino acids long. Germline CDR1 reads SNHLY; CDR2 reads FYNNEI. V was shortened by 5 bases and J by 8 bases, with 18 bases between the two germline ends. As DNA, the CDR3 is TGTGCCAGCAGTTCGTATAAATCGGGGACCGGCTACACCTTC. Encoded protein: CASSSYKSGTGYTF.

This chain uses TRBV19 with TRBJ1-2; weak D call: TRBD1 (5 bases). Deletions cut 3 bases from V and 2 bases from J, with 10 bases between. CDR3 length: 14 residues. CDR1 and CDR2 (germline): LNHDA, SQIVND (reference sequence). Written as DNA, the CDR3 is TGTGCCAGTAGTATCCGGGACGGCAACTATGGCTACACCTTC. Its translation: CASSIRDGNYGYTF. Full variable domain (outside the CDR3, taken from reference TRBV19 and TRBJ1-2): DGGITQSPKYLFRKEGQNVTLSCEQNLNHDAMYWYRQDPGQGLRLIYYSQIVNDFQKGDIAEGYSVSREKKESFPLTVTSAQKNPTAFYLCASSIRDGNYGYTFGSGTRLTVV.

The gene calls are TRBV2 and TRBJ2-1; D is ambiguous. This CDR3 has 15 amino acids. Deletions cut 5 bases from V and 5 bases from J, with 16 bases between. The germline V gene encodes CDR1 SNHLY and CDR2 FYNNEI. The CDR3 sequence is CASSPQLVGHNEQFF. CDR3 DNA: TGTGCCAGCAGTCCCCAGCTAGTAGGGCACAATGAGCAGTTCTTC.

CDR3 coding DNA: TGTGCCCATCACGGGGCTAGTGGCTACACCTTC. It specifies CAHHGASGYTF. The chain employs TRBV30 and TRBJ1-2; D may be TRBD1 (5 bases). Trimming shortened V by 8 bases and J by 7 bases, and 14 bases separated the two germline ends. This CDR3 has 11 residues. Germline CDR1 GTSNPN, CDR2 SVGIG (reference sequence).

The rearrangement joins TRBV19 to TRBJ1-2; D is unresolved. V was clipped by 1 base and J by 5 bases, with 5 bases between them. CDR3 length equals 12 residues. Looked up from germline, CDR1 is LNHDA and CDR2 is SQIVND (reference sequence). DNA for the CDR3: TGTGCCAGTAGTATAGCTAGATATGGCTACACCTTC. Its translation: CASSIARYGYTF.

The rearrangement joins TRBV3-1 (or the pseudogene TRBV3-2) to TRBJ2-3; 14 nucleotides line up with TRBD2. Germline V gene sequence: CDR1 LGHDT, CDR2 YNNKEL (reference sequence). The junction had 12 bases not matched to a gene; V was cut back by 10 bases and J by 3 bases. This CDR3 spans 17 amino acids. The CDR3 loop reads CATSTSGRARITDTQYF. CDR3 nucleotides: TGTGCCACCTCGACTAGCGGGAGGGCCCGTATAACAGATACGCAGTATTTT.

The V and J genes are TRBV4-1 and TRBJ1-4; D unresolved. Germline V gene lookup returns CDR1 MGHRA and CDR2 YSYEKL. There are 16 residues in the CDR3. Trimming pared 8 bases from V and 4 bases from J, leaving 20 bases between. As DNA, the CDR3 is TGCGCCAGCGGAACCTACGACGGGAACTATAATGAAAAACTGTTTTTT. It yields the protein CASGTYDGNYNEKLFF.

CDR3 sequence reads: CASSSGLAGAQYF. The CDR3, as DNA: TGTGCCAGCAGCTCCGGACTAGCGGGAGCCCAGTACTTC. V usage is TRBV6-5 and J usage is TRBJ2-5, with TRBD2 identical over 13 bases. CDR1 MNHEY and CDR2 SVGAGI come from the germline V gene. The J segment lost 9 bases and the V segment lost 6 bases, leaving 4 bases of the junction unmatched. The CDR3 has 13 amino acids.

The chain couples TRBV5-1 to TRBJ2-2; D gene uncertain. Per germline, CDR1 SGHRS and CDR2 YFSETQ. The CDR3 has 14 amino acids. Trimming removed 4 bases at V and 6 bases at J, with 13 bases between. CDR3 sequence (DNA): TGCGCCAGCAGCCCCGGTCGAGGTCCCGGGGAGCTGTTTTTT. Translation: CASSPGRGPGELFF.

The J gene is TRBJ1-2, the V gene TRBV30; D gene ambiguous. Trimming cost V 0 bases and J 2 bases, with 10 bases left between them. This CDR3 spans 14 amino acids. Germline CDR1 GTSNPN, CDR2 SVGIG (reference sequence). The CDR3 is CAWSVPSKNYGYTF. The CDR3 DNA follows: TGTGCCTGGAGTGTCCCCAGTAAGAACTATGGCTACACCTTC.

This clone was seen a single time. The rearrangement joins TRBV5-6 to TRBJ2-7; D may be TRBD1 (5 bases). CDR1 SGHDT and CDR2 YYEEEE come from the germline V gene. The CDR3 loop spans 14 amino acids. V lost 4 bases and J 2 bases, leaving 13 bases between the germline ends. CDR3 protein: CASSLGQPTYEQYF. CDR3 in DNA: TGTGCCAGCAGCCTCGGACAACCCACCTACGAGCAGTACTTC.

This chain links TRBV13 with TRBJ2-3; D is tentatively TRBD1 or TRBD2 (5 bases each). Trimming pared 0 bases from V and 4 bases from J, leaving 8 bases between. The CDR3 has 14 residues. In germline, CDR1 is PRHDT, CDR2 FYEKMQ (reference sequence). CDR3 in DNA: TGTGCCAGCAGCTTAGGTCCGGGACCAGATACGCAGTATTTT. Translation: CASSLGPGPDTQYF.